This is a list of T cell receptor beta chains from one sample in a study of blood T cell repertoires in COVID-19. TCRdb keeps only in-frame clones here, not all; method: immunoSEQ multiplex PCR. This repertoire shows about 150,000 clones, 91% found once; its top ten account for 0.45% to 0.65%. The sample comprised peripheral blood. The receptors were sampled from a man in his fifties or sixties with acute or convalescent COVID-19. Both conserved end residues are part of each CDR3. The order of the fields is J gene, clone size, V gene, D gene, CDR3 DNA, CDR3 protein. The D gene is left open where the match is weak. Some rows mark clone size as missing; the rest say once, few, many or name a class of expanded clone.

TRBJ2-1 | NA | TRBV7-9 | NA | TGTGCCAGCAGCTTAGCAGCTGGGGGGTCTTACAATGAGCAGTTCTTC | CASSLAAGGSYNEQFF
TRBJ2-5 | once | TRBV19 | TRBD1 | TGTGCCAGTAAGCTACGGGACAGCGGCCGAGACCAGTACTTC | CASKLRDSGRDQYF
TRBJ2-1 | NA | TRBV28 | TRBD1 | TGTGCCAGCAGTACGATCAGACAGGGGTGGACCTACAATGAGCAGTTCTTC | CASSTIRQGWTYNEQFF
TRBJ2-1 | NA | TRBV27 | NA | TGTGCCAGCAGTTCTTTCGATGAGCAGTTCTTC | CASSSFDEQFF
TRBJ2-3 | once | TRBV9 | TRBD2 | TGTGCCAGCAGCGGCGGGAGGCCAGCAGATACGCAGTATTTT | CASSGGRPADTQYF
TRBJ2-2 | NA | TRBV19 | NA | TGTGCCAGTAGTGTCTGGGGACTCGGGGAGCTGTTTTTT | CASSVWGLGELFF
TRBJ1-2 | NA | TRBV28 | NA | TGTGCCAGCAGTTTAAGCACAGGGTTTTTGAATGGCTACACCTTC | CASSLSTGFLNGYTF
TRBJ2-7 | once | TRBV11-2 | TRBD2 | TGTGCCAGCAGCTCAAGGACTAGTGGCTACGAGCAGTACTTC | CASSSRTSGYEQYF
TRBJ1-5 | NA | TRBV5-5 | NA | TGTGCCAGCAGCTCCCGGGGGTTGAGCAATCAGCCCCAGCATTTT | CASSSRGLSNQPQHF
TRBJ1-2 | NA | TRBV6-5 | NA | TGTGCCAGACCACCAGGGGACTATGGCTACACCTTC | CARPPGDYGYTF
TRBJ1-2 | NA | TRBV15 | TRBD1 | TGTGCCACCAGCAGAGGTTTGACAGGGAACTATGGCTACACCTTC | CATSRGLTGNYGYTF
TRBJ1-5 | NA | TRBV30 | NA | TGTGCCTGGAGTGGGGGGCGGGTAAGCAATCAGCCCCAGCATTTT | CAWSGGRVSNQPQHF
TRBJ2-1 | NA | TRBV11-2 | NA | TGTGCCAGCAGCTCAAGGGTTGGGGCCCTAAATGAGCAGTTCTTC | CASSSRVGALNEQFF
TRBJ1-2 | NA | TRBV30 | NA | TGTGCCTCGACAGGCTATGGCTACACCTTC | CASTGYGYTF
TRBJ2-4 | NA | TRBV28 | TRBD1 | TGTGCCAGCAGTCGCCTCGGACAGGGAGCCAAAAACATTCAGTACTTC | CASSRLGQGAKNIQYF
TRBJ1-1 | NA | TRBV5-4 | TRBD1 | TGTGCCAGCAGCCCGCCGGGACAGGGTTTCGAAGCTTTCTTT | CASSPPGQGFEAFF
TRBJ1-4 | NA | TRBV28 | NA | TGTGCCAGCATAGGCAGGGGAAATGAAAAACTGTTTTTT | CASIGRGNEKLFF
TRBJ1-2 | NA | TRBV9 | NA | TGTGCCAGCAGCGTAGGAGACAGCCCCTATGGCTACACCTTC | CASSVGDSPYGYTF
TRBJ2-5 | NA | TRBV4-3 | NA | TGCGCCAGCAGCCAAGATCTGTCCGAGACCCAGTACTTC | CASSQDLSETQYF
TRBJ2-5 | NA | TRBV28 | NA | TGTGCCAGCAGTCAGTACCAGGGAAAGGAGACCCAGTACTTC | CASSQYQGKETQYF
TRBJ2-2 | NA | TRBV3-1/TRBV3-2 | NA | TGTGCCAGCAGCCAAAGGAGAGACGGGGAGCTGTTTTTT | CASSQRRDGELFF
TRBJ2-2 | NA | TRBV25-1 | NA | TGTGCCAGCAGTGTAGGGGGTGCCGGGGAGCTGTTTTTT | CASSVGGAGELFF
TRBJ2-7 | once | TRBV21-1 | NA | TGTGCCAGCAGCAAGCGACTAGCTCTCCTCTCCTACGAGCAGTACTTC | CASSKRLALLSYEQYF
TRBJ1-4 | NA | TRBV19 | TRBD1 | TGTGCCAGTAGTAGCTACAGGGGGCGAGGTGAAAAACTGTTTTTT | CASSSYRGRGEKLFF